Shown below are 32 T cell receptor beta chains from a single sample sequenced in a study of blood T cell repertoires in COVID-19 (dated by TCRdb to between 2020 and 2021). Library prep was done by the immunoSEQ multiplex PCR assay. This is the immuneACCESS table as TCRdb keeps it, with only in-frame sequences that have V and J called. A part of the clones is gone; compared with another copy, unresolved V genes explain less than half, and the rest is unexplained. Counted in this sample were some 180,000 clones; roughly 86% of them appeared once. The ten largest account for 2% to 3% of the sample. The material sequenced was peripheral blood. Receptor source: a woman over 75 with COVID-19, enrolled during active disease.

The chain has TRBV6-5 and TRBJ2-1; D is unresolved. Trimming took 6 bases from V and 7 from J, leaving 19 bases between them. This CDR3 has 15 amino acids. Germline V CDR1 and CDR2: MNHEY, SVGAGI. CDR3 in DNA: TGTGCCAGCAGCCGCCCGGGTCCAGCTCGGAATGAGCAGTTCTTC. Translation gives CASSRPGPARNEQFF.

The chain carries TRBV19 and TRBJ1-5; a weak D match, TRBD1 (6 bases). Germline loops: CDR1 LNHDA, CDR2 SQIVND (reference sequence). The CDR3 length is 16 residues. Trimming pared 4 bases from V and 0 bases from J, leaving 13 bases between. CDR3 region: CASSTRGATSNQPQHF. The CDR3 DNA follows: TGTGCCAGTAGTACCCGGGGGGCAACTAGCAATCAGCCCCAGCATTTT.

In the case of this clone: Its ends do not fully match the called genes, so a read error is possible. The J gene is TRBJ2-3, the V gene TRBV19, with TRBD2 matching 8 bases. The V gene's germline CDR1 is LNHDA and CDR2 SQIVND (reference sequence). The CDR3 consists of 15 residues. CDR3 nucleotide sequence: TGTGCCAGTAGTATGGCCCGGACTAGCACGGATACGCAGTATTTT. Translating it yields CASSMARTSTDTQYF. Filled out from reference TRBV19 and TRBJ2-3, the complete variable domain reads DGGITQSPKYLFRKEGQNVTLSCEQNLNHDAMYWYRQDPGQGLRLIYYSQIVNDFQKGDIAEGYSVSREKKESFPLTVTSAQKNPTAFYLCASSMARTSTDTQYFGPGTRLTVL.

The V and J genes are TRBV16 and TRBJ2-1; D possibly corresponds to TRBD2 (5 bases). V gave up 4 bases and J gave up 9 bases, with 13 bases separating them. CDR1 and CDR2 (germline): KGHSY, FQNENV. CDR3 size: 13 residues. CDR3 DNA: TGTGCCAGCAGCCCTGGACTGGACCTTGAGCAGTTCTTC. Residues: CASSPGLDLEQFF.

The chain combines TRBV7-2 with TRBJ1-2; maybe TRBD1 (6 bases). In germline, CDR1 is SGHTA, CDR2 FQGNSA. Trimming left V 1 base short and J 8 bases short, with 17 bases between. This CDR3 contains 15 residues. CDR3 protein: CASSLGGSGERGYTF. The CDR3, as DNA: TGTGCCAGCAGCTTAGGGGGGTCAGGGGAGCGGGGCTACACCTTC.

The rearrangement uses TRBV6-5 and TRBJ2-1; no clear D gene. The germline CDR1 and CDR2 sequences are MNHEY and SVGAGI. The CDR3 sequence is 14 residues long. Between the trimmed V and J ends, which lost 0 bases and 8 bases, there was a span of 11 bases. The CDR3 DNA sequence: TGTGCCAGCAGTTACTCTTCGCTAGGAGATGAGCAGTTCTTC. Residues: CASSYSSLGDEQFF.

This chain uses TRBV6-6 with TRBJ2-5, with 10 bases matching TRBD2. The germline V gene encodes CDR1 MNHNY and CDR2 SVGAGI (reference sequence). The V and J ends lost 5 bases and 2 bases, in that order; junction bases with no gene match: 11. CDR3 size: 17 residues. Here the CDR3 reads CASSRSQLAGLQETQYF. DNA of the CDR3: TGTGCCAGCAGTCGATCTCAACTAGCGGGACTACAAGAGACCCAGTACTTC.

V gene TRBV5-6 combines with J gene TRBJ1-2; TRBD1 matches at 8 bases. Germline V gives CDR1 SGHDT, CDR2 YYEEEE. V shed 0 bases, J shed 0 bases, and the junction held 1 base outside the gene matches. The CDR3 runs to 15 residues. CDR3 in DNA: TGTGCCAGCAGCTTGGTGGACAGGGCTAACTATGGCTACACCTTC. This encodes CASSLVDRANYGYTF.

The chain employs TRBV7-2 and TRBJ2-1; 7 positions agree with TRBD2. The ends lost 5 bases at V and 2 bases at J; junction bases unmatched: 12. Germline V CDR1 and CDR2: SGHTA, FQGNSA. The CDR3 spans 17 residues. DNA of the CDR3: TGTGCCAGCAGCAAAAGACCCGGGACTACCACCTACAATGAGCAGTTCTTC. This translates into CASSKRPGTTTYNEQFF.

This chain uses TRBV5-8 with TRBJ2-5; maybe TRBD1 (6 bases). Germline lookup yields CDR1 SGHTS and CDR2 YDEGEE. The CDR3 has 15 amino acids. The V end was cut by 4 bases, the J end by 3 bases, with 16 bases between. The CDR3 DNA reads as TGTGCCAGCAGCAGCCGGGACAAAAAAAAAGAGACCCAGTACTTC. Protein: CASSSRDKKKETQYF.

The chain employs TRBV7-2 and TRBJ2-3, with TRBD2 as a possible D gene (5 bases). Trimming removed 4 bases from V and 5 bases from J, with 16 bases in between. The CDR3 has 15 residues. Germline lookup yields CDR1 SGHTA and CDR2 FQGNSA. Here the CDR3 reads CASSSTGSEGDTQYF. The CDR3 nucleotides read TGTGCCAGCAGCTCCACCGGCTCTGAGGGAGATACGCAGTATTTT.

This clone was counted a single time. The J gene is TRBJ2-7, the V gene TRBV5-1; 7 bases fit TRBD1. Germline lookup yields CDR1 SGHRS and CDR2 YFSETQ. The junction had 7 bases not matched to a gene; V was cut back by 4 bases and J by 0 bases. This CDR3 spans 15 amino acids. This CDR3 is CASSPRWDSSYEQYF. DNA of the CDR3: TGCGCCAGCAGCCCTCGTTGGGACAGCTCCTACGAGCAGTACTTC. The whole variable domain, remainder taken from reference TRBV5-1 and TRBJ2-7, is KAGVTQTPRYLIKTRGQQVTLSCSPISGHRSVSWYQQTPGQGLQFLFEYFSETQRNKGNFPGRFSGRQFSNSRSEMNVSTLELGDSALYLCASSPRWDSSYEQYFGPGTRLTVT.

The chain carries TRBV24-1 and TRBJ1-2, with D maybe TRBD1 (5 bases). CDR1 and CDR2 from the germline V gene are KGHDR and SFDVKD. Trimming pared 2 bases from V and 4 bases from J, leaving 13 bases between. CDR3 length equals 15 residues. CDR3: CATSDSSLGGYGYTF. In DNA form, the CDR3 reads TGTGCCACCAGTGATTCCAGTTTGGGGGGCTATGGCTACACCTTC.

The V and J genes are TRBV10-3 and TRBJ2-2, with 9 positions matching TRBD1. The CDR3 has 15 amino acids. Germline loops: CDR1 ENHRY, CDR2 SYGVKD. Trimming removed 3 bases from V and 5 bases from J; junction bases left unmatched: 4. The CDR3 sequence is CAISEATGGTGELFF. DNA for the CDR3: TGTGCCATCAGTGAAGCGACAGGGGGAACCGGGGAGCTGTTTTTT.

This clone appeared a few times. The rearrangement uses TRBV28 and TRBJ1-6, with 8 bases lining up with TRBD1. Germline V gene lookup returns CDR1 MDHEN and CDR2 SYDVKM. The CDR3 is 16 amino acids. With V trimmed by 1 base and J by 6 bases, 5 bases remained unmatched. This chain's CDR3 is CASSLYNTGGNSPLHF. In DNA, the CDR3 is TGTGCCAGCAGTTTATATAACACAGGGGGTAATTCACCCCTCCACTTT. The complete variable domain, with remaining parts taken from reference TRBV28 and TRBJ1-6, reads DVKVTQSSRYLVKRTGEKVFLECVQDMDHENMFWYRQDPGLGLRLIYFSYDVKMKEKGDIPEGYSVSREKKERFSLILESASTNQTSMYLCASSLYNTGGNSPLHFGNGTRLTVT.

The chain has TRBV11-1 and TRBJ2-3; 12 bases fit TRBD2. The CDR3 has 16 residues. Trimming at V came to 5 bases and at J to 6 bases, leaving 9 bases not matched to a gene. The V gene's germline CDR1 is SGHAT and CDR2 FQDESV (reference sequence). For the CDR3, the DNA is TGTGCCAGCAGCCTAGGACTAGCGGGGTACATCGATACGCAGTATTTT. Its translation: CASSLGLAGYIDTQYF.

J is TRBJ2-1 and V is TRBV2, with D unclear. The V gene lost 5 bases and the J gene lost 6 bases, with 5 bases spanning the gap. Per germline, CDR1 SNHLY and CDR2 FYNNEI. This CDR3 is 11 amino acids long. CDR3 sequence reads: CASSSFNEQFF. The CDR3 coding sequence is TGTGCCAGCAGTTCGTTCAATGAGCAGTTCTTC.

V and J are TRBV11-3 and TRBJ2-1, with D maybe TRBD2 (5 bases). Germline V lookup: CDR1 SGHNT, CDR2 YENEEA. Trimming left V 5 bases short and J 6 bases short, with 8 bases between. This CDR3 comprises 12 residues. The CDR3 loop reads CASSGSSNEQFF. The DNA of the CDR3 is TGTGCCAGCAGCGGGAGTTCCAATGAGCAGTTCTTC.

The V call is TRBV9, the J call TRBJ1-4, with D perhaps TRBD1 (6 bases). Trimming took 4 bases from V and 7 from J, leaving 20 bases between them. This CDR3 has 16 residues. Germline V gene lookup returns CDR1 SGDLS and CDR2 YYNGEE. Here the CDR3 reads CASSPLRWGPAEKLFF. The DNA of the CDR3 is TGTGCCAGCAGCCCCCTCAGATGGGGGCCTGCTGAAAAACTGTTTTTT.

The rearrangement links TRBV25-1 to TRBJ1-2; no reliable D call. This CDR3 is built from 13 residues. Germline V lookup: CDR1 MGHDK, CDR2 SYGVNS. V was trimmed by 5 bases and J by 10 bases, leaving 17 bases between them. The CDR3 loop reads CASSSGALEVYTF. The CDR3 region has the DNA TGTGCCAGCAGTTCAGGCGCCTTGGAGGTCTACACCTTC.

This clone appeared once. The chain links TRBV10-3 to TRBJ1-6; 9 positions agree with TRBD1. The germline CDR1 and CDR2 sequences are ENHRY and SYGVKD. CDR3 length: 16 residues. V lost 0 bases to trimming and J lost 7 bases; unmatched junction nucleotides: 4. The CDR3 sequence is CAISESTGQGNSPLHF. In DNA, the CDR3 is TGTGCCATCAGTGAGTCCACAGGACAGGGGAATTCACCCCTCCACTTT.

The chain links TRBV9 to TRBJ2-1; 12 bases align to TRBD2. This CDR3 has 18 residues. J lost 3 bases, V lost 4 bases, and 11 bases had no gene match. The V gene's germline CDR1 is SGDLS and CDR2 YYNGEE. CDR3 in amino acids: CASSPIPGGLAGYNEQFF. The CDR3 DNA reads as TGTGCCAGCAGCCCAATCCCGGGGGGACTAGCGGGCTACAATGAGCAGTTCTTC.

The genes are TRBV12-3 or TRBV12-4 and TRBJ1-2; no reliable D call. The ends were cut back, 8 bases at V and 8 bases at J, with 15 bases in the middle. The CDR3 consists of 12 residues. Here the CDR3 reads CASAGRFFGYTF. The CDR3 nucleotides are TGTGCCAGCGCGGGGAGGTTCTTCGGCTACACCTTC.

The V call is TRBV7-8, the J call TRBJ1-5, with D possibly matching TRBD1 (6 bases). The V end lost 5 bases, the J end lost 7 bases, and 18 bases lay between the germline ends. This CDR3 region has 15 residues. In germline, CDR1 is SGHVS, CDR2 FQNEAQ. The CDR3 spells CASSTSRGSWQPQHF. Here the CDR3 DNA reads TGTGCCAGCAGCACGTCCAGGGGCTCATGGCAGCCCCAGCATTTT.

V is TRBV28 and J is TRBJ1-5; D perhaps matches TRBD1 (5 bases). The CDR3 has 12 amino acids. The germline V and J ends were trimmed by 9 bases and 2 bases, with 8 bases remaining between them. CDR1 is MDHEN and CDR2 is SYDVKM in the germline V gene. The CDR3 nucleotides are TGTGCCAGGAGCAGGGGCAATCAGCCCCAGCATTTT. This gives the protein CARSRGNQPQHF.

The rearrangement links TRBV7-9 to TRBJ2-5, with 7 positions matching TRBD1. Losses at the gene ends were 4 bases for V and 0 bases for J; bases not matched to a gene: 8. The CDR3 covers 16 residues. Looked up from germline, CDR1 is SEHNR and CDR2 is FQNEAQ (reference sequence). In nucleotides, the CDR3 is TGTGCCAGCAGCTCTCCGGGACAGACGTACCAAGAGACCCAGTACTTC. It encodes CASSSPGQTYQETQYF.

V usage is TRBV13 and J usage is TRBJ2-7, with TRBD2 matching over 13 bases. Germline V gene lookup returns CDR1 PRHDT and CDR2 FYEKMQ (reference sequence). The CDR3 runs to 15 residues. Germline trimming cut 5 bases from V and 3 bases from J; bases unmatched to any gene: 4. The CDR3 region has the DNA TGTGCCAGCAGCCCCGGACTAGCGGGAGTCTACGAGCAGTACTTC. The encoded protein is CASSPGLAGVYEQYF.

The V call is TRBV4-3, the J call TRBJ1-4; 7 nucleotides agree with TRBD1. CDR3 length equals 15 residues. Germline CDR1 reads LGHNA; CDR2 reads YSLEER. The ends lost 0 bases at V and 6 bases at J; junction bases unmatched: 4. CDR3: CASSQEWTGDEKLFF. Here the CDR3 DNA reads TGCGCCAGCAGCCAAGAGTGGACAGGCGATGAAAAACTGTTTTTT.

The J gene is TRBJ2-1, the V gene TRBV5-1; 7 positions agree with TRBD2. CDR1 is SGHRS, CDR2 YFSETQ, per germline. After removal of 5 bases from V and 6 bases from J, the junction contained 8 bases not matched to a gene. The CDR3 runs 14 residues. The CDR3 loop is CASRGGSTSNEQFF. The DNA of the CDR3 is TGCGCCAGCAGAGGCGGGAGTACGAGCAATGAGCAGTTCTTC.

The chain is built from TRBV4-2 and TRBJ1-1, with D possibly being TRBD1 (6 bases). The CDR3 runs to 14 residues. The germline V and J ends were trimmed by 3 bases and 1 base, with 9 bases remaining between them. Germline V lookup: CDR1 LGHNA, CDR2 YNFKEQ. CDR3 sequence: CASSQGAPNTEAFF. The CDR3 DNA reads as TGTGCCAGCAGCCAGGGGGCACCGAACACTGAAGCTTTCTTT.

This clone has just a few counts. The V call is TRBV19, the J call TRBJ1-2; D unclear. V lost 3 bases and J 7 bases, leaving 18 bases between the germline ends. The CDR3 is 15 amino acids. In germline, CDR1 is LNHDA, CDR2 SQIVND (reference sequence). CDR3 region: CASSIQEGMATGYTF. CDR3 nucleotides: TGTGCCAGTAGTATCCAAGAGGGCATGGCAACTGGCTACACCTTC.

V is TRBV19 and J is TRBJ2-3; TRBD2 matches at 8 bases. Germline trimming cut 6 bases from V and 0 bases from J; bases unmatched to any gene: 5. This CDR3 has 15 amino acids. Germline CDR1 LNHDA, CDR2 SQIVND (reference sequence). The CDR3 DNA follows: TGTGCCAGTAGGGAAACTAGCGGAAGCACAGATACGCAGTATTTT. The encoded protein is CASRETSGSTDTQYF.